The 3 T cell receptor beta chains in this list originate from one sample, sequenced in a study of OX40 agonist ivuxolimab in advanced cancers. TCRdb's table, derived via immunoSEQ multiplex PCR, lists solely in-frame clones and lacks some. The sample lists about 65,000 clones, around 90% seen once, with more than 0.85% in the top ten. Sequencing used CD4+ or CD8+ T cells sorted from blood, obtained in a trial of the OX40 agonist ivuxolimab. All receptors derive from an adult with an advanced solid tumor such as melanoma, head and neck, liver or kidney cancer.

This clone was recorded only once. This chain uses TRBV2 with TRBJ2-5; D is unclear. From germline, CDR1 is SNHLY and CDR2 FYNNEI. Deletions cut 6 bases from V and 5 bases from J, with 16 bases between. This CDR3 is 14 amino acids long. The CDR3 spells CASRITTFGETQYF. The CDR3 DNA follows: TGTGCCAGCAGGATAACGACTTTCGGGGAGACCCAGTACTTC.

This chain links TRBV30 with TRBJ2-7; TRBD1 is a possible D gene (5 bases). Trimming pared 4 bases from V and 3 bases from J, leaving 16 bases between. The germline gives CDR1 GTSNPN, CDR2 SVGIG (reference sequence). The CDR3 is 14 amino acids. The CDR3 region is CAWMGPAPNYEQYF. The DNA of the CDR3 is TGTGCCTGGATGGGGCCGGCCCCCAACTACGAGCAGTACTTC. The variable domain in full, completed from reference TRBV30 and TRBJ2-7, reads SQTIHQWPATLVQPVGSPLSLECTVEGTSNPNLYWYRQAAGRGLQLLFYSVGIGQISSEVPQNLSASRPQDRQFILSSKKLLLSDSGFYLCAWMGPAPNYEQYFGPGTRLTVT.

V is TRBV5-4 and J is TRBJ2-3, with D unresolved. V lost 4 bases to trimming and J lost 2 bases, with 14 bases between them. The germline gives CDR1 SGHNT, CDR2 YYREEE (reference sequence). The CDR3 spans 15 residues. In DNA form, the CDR3 reads TGTGCCAGCAGCCGGGCCCAAGGCAACACAGATACGCAGTATTTT. This codes for CASSRAQGNTDTQYF.